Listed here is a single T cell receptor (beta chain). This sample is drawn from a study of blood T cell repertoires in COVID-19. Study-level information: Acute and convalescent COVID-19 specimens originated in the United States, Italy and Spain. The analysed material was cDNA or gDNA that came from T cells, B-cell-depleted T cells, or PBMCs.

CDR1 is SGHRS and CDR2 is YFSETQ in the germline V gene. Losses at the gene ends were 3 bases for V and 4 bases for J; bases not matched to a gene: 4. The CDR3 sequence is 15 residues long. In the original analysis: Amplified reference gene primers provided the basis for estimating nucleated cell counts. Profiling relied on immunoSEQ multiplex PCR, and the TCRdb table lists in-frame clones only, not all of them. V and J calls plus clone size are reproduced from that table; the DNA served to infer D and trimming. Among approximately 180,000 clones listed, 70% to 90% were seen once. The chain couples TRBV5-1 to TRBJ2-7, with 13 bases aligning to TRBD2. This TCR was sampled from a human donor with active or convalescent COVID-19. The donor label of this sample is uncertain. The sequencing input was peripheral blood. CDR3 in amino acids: CASSYGTSGVYEQYF. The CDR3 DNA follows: TGCGCCAGCAGCTATGGGACTAGCGGGGTATACGAGCAGTACTTC.